The T cell receptor (beta chain) under discussion was sequenced for a study of early T cells in non-severe SARS-CoV-2 infection. Overall study: Chains were unpaired, as sequencing was done on bulk RNA from unsorted whole blood. Overall study findings and caveats: In VDJdb matching, anti-spike CD8 responses were favored while private and CD4 specificities went missing.

V gave up 0 bases and J gave up 10 bases, with 17 bases separating them. The CDR3 covers 14 residues. In germline, CDR1 is SGHNT, CDR2 YYREEE (reference sequence). This clonotype has a handful of counts. Antigen: not known. Individual cDNA molecules were tagged with unique molecular identifiers, the study reported. TCRdb re-derived calls from the 5' RACE reads in MiXCR, one entry per CDR3 protein. The sample includes over 50,000 distinct CDR3 sequences, around 8% of them seen just once. This TCR was sampled from an adult who was a healthcare worker with PCR-confirmed SARS-CoV-2 infection or an uninfected control (not recorded which). The sample comprised whole blood. The chain has TRBV5-4 and TRBJ2-7, with no clear D. CDR3 sequence reads: CASSLAERLWEQYF. CDR3 sequence (DNA): TGTGCCAGCAGCTTGGCCGAGAGATTATGGGAACAGTACTTC.